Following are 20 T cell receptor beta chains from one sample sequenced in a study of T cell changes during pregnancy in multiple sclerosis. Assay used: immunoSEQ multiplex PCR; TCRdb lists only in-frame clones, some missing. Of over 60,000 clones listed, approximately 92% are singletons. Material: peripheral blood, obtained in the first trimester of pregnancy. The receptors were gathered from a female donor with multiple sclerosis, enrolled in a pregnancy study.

The CDR3 DNA follows: TGTGCCAGCAGCGACCCCAGTGGCGCGGACACCGGGGAGCTGTTTTTT. This codes for CASSDPSGADTGELFF. The J gene is TRBJ2-2, the V gene TRBV9; D gene ambiguous. Germline loops: CDR1 SGDLS, CDR2 YYNGEE. The V end was cut by 3 bases, the J end by 3 bases, with 15 bases between. CDR3 length: 16 amino acids.

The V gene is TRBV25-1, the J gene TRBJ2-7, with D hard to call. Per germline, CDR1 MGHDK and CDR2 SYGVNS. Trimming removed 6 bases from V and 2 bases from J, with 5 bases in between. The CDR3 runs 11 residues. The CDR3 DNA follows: TGTGCCAGCAGGCTAGCCTACGAGCAGTACTTC. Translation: CASRLAYEQYF.

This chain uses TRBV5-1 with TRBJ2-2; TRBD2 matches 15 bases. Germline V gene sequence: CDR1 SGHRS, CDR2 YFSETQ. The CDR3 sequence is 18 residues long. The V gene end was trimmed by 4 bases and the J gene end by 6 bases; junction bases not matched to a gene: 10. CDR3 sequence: CASSNYGLAGGRSGELFF. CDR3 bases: TGCGCCAGCAGCAACTACGGACTAGCGGGGGGGCGTTCCGGGGAGCTGTTTTTT.

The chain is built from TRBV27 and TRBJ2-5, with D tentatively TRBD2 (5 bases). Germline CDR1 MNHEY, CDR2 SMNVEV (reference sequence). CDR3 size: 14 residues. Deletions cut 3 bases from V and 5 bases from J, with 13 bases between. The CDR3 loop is CASSFGLGKETQYF. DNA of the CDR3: TGTGCCAGCAGTTTCGGACTGGGAAAGGAGACCCAGTACTTC.

CDR3 amino acids: CASRSGGGTDTQYF. The CDR3 coding sequence is TGTGCCAGTCGTAGCGGGGGAGGCACAGATACGCAGTATTTT. This chain uses TRBV2 with TRBJ2-3, with 9 bases lining up with TRBD2. CDR1 is SNHLY and CDR2 is FYNNEI in the germline V gene. V lost 9 bases and J lost 1; bases outside the gene matches: 5. This CDR3 has 14 amino acids. The whole variable domain, filled in from reference TRBV2 and TRBJ2-3, reads EPEVTQTPSHQVTQMGQEVILRCVPISNHLYFYWYRQILGQKVEFLVSFYNNEISEKSEIFDDQFSVERPDGSNFTLKIRSTKLEDSAMYFCASRSGGGTDTQYFGPGTRLTVL.

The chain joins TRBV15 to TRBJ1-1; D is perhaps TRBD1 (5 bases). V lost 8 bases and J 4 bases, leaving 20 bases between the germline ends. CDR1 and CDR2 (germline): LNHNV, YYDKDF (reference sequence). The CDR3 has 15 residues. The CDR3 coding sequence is TGTGCCACCTCCCTCCTTCAGGGCGCAGGCACTGAAGCTTTCTTT. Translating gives CATSLLQGAGTEAFF.

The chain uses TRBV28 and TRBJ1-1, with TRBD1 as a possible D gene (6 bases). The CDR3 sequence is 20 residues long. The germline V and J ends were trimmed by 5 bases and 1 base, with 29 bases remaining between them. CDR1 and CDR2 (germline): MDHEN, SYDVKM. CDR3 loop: CASSPTLPDWDKRANTEAFF. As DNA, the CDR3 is TGTGCCAGCAGTCCGACTCTTCCGGACTGGGACAAACGCGCGAACACTGAAGCTTTCTTT.

CDR3 amino acids: CASSPGIGGTNEKLFF. In nucleotides, the CDR3 is TGTGCCAGCAGCCCAGGGATCGGAGGGACTAATGAAAAACTGTTTTTT. The chain recombines TRBV11-3 with TRBJ1-4; D may be TRBD1 (5 bases). This CDR3 region has 16 residues. Germline CDR1 reads SGHNT; CDR2 reads YENEEA. V was cut by 5 bases and J by 2 bases, with 15 bases left in between.

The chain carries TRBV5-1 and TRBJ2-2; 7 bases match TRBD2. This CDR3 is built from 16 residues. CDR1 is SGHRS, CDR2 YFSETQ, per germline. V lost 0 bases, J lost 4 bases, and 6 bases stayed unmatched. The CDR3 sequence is CASSLGVASGTGELFF. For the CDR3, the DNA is TGCGCCAGCAGCTTGGGGGTTGCTAGCGGCACCGGGGAGCTGTTTTTT.

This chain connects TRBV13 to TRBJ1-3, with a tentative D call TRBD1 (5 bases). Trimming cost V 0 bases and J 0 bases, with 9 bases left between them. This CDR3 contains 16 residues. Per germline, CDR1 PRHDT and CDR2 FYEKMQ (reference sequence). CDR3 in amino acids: CASSLGQVPSGNTIYF. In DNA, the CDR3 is TGTGCCAGCAGCTTAGGACAGGTCCCCTCTGGAAACACCATATATTTT.

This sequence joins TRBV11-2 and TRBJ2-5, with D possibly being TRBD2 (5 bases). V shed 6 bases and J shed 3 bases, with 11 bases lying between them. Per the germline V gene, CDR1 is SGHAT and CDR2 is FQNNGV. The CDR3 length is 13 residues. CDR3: CASRASGKETQYF. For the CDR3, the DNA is TGTGCCAGCAGAGCCAGCGGAAAAGAGACCCAGTACTTC.

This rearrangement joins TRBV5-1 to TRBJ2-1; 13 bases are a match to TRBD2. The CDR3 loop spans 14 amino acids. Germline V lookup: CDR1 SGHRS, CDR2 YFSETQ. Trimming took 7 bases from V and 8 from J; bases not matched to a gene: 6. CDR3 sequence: CASSGLAGVDEQFF. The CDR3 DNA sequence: TGCGCCAGCTCCGGACTAGCGGGAGTTGATGAGCAGTTCTTC.

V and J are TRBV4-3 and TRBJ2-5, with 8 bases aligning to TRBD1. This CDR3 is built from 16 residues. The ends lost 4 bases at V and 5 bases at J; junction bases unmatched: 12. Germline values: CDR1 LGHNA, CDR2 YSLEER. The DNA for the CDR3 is TGCGCCAGCAGCCCCCGGTCTTCAGGGGGCTGGGAGACCCAGTACTTC. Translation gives CASSPRSSGGWETQYF.

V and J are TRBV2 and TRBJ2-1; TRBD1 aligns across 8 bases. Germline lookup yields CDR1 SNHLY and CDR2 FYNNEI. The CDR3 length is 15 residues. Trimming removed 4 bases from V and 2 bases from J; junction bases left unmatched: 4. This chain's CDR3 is CASSGWTGTYNEQFF. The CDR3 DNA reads TGTGCCAGCAGTGGTTGGACAGGGACCTACAATGAGCAGTTCTTC. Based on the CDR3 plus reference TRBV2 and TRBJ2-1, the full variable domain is EPEVTQTPSHQVTQMGQEVILRCVPISNHLYFYWYRQILGQKVEFLVSFYNNEISEKSEIFDDQFSVERPDGSNFTLKIRSTKLEDSAMYFCASSGWTGTYNEQFFGPGTRLTVL.

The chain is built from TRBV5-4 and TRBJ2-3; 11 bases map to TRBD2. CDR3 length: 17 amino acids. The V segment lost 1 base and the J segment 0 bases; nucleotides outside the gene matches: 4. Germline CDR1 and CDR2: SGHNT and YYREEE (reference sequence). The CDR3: CASSLRLAGSSTDTQYF. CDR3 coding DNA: TGTGCCAGCAGCTTGAGACTAGCGGGGTCTAGCACAGATACGCAGTATTTT.

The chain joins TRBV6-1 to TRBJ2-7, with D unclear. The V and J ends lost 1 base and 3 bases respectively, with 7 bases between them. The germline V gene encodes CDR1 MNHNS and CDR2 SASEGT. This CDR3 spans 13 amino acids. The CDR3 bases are TGTGCCAGCAGTGAAGGGCAGTACTACGAGCAGTACTTC. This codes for CASSEGQYYEQYF.

CDR3 residues: CASSLRRERLSGNEQFF. The CDR3 DNA reads TGTGCCAGCAGCTTAAGGCGGGAGAGGCTTTCTGGCAATGAGCAGTTCTTC. The chain recombines TRBV7-3 with TRBJ2-1; 7 positions match TRBD2. CDR3 length equals 17 residues. The J segment lost 6 bases and the V segment lost 1 base, leaving 12 bases of the junction unmatched. Looked up from germline, CDR1 is SGHTA and CDR2 is FQGTGA. The whole variable domain, remainder taken from reference TRBV7-3 and TRBJ2-1, is GAGVSQTPSNKVTEKGKYVELRCDPISGHTALYWYRQSLGQGPEFLIYFQGTGAADDSGLPNDRFFAVRPEGSVSTLKIQRTERGDSAVYLCASSLRRERLSGNEQFFGPGTRLTVL.

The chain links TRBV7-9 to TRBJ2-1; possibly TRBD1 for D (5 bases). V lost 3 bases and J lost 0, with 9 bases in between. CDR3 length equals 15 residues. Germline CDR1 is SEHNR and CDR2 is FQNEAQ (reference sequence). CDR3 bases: TGTGCCAGCAGCTTGAAAGGGGTCTCCTACAATGAGCAGTTCTTC. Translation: CASSLKGVSYNEQFF.

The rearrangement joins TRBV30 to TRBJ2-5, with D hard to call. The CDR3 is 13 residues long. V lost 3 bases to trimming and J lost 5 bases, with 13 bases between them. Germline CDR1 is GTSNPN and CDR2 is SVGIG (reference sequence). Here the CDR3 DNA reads TGTGCCTGGAGCGTCCGGGTTGGGGAGACCCAGTACTTC. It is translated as CAWSVRVGETQYF.

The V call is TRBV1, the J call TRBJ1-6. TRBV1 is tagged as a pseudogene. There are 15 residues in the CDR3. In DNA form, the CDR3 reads TGCACCAGCAGCCAACGTGCGGGTAAGCGTTCACCCCTCCACTTT. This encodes CTSSQRAGKRSPLHF.